The 29 T cell receptor beta chains given below trace back to one sample, sequenced in a study of blood T cell repertoires in COVID-19 (dated by TCRdb to about 2020). Libraries came from the immunoSEQ multiplex PCR assay. Held by TCRdb, this immuneACCESS table contains in-frame sequences only and omits some clones. Under half of the omission traces to an unresolved V gene where checked; the cause of the rest is unknown. The sample table holds hundreds of thousands of clones, of which 70% to 90% were seen once. The ten top clones hold around 1.8% of the sample. The sequencing input was PBMCs or T cells enriched from blood (not recorded which). All receptors derive from a woman between 18 and 29 years old with acute COVID-19.

The rearrangement joins TRBV28 to TRBJ1-1; D gene uncertain. This CDR3 is 15 amino acids long. Germline-derived CDR1 and CDR2 are MDHEN and SYDVKM. V lost 5 bases and J 3 bases, leaving 16 bases between the germline ends. Here the CDR3 reads CASSPTGKRHTEAFF. The CDR3 DNA reads TGTGCCAGCAGTCCGACCGGGAAAAGACACACTGAAGCTTTCTTT. Variable domain in full (rest from reference TRBV28 and TRBJ1-1): DVKVTQSSRYLVKRTGEKVFLECVQDMDHENMFWYRQDPGLGLRLIYFSYDVKMKEKGDIPEGYSVSREKKERFSLILESASTNQTSMYLCASSPTGKRHTEAFFGQGTRLTVV.

The chain has TRBV7-9 and TRBJ1-1; 7 bases map to TRBD1. The CDR3 spans 14 residues. Germline values: CDR1 SEHNR, CDR2 FQNEAQ (reference sequence). V was pared by 4 bases and J by 0 bases, with 2 bases of the junction left unmatched. The CDR3 spells CASSSDRLNTEAFF. CDR3 bases: TGTGCCAGCAGCTCGGACAGGCTGAACACTGAAGCTTTCTTT.

The CDR3 spells CASSYCRQVEAETQYF. CDR3 nucleotide sequence: TGTGCCAGCAGTTACTGTCGACAGGTCGAGGCAGAGACCCAGTACTTC. The chain has TRBV2 and TRBJ2-5; tentatively, D is TRBD1 (6 bases). V lost 5 bases, J lost 4 bases, and 20 bases lay in between. CDR1 SNHLY and CDR2 FYNNEI come from the germline V gene. The CDR3 covers 16 residues.

The chain couples TRBV20-1 to TRBJ1-2; D is unresolved. The germline V gene encodes CDR1 DFQATT and CDR2 SNEGSKA (reference sequence). V shed 3 bases and J shed 8 bases, with 19 bases lying between them. The CDR3 has 14 amino acids. The CDR3, as DNA: TGCAGTGCTAGTCTGCGGCTCCTTTTCGACGGCTACACCTTC. This translates into CSASLRLLFDGYTF.

This clone appeared once. This chain uses TRBV18 with TRBJ1-1; 9 bases align to TRBD1. The CDR3 has 14 amino acids. Germline V CDR1 and CDR2: KGHSH, LQKENI. V shed 4 bases and J 1 base; nucleotides not matched to a gene: 1. The CDR3: CASSQQGANTEAFF. CDR3 DNA: TGTGCCAGCTCACAACAGGGGGCGAACACTGAAGCTTTCTTT.

The V call is TRBV14, the J call TRBJ2-7, with no clear D. V lost 1 base, J lost 1 base, and 14 bases lay in between. This CDR3 region has 16 residues. From germline, CDR1 is SGHDN and CDR2 FVKESK. As DNA, the CDR3 is TGTGCCAGCAGCCAAGTAGGAGACGGTGCTTCCTACGAGCAGTACTTC. It encodes CASSQVGDGASYEQYF.

The chain links TRBV27 to TRBJ1-3; 8 bases align to TRBD1. After removal of 0 bases from V and 2 bases from J, the junction contained 9 bases not matched to a gene. CDR1 is MNHEY, CDR2 SMNVEV, per germline (reference sequence). CDR3 length equals 18 residues. Here the CDR3 DNA reads TGTGCCAGCAGTTTATCGGGGACAGGAGAGGGGCCTGGAAACACCATATATTTT. Residues: CASSLSGTGEGPGNTIYF.

The chain uses TRBV9 and TRBJ2-7; D perhaps matches TRBD2 (8 bases). Germline CDR1 and CDR2: SGDLS and YYNGEE. V shed 4 bases and J shed 5 bases, with 13 bases lying between them. CDR3 size: 13 residues. The CDR3 is CASSTGGGDEQYF. CDR3 coding DNA: TGTGCCAGCAGCACGGGAGGGGGCGACGAGCAGTACTTC.

The genes are TRBV7-9 and TRBJ2-3, with D maybe TRBD2 (5 bases). The V and J ends lost 5 bases and 2 bases respectively, with 11 bases between them. The CDR3 sequence is 14 residues long. Germline values: CDR1 SEHNR, CDR2 FQNEAQ (reference sequence). CDR3 DNA sequence: TGTGCCAGCAGCCCTCTCGGGGACACAGATACGCAGTATTTT. It codes for CASSPLGDTDTQYF.

The J gene is TRBJ1-6, the V gene TRBV3-1 (or the pseudogene TRBV3-2), with D unclear. Trimming cost V 3 bases and J 0 bases, with 9 bases left between them. Per germline, CDR1 LGHDT and CDR2 YNNKEL (reference sequence). The length of the CDR3 is 16 residues. The CDR3: CASSHPLSSYNSPLHF. The CDR3 DNA sequence: TGTGCCAGCAGCCACCCTCTAAGCTCCTATAATTCACCCCTCCACTTT.

The V and J genes are TRBV7-2 and TRBJ2-1; D call uncertain. V was shortened by 0 bases and J by 10 bases, with 7 bases between the two germline ends. The CDR3 extends over 12 amino acids. The germline gives CDR1 SGHTA, CDR2 FQGNSA. CDR3 bases: TGTGCCAGCAGCTTAGCGCGTATAGAGCAGTTCTTC. It translates to CASSLARIEQFF.

The chain has TRBV7-6 and TRBJ2-7; 10 bases match TRBD2. CDR3 size: 15 residues. CDR1 is SGHVS and CDR2 is FNYEAQ in the germline V gene. With 5 bases clipped from V and 0 bases from J, the junction kept 4 bases outside the gene matches. The DNA of the CDR3 is TGTGCCAGCAGCCCGAGGACTAGCGGCTCCTACGAGCAGTACTTC. Its translation is CASSPRTSGSYEQYF.

This sequence joins TRBV9 and TRBJ2-2; no reliable D call. The CDR3 runs to 15 residues. The V and J ends lost 0 bases and 1 base respectively, with 7 bases between them. Germline CDR1 SGDLS, CDR2 YYNGEE. The CDR3 sequence: CASSVERGNTGELFF. The CDR3 coding sequence is TGTGCCAGCAGCGTAGAGCGCGGGAACACCGGGGAGCTGTTTTTT.

J is TRBJ1-2 and V is TRBV25-1; 7 bases match TRBD1. The CDR3 loop spans 17 amino acids. With 8 bases clipped from V and 0 bases from J, the junction kept 15 bases outside the gene matches. Germline-derived CDR1 and CDR2 are MGHDK and SYGVNS. The CDR3 spells CASCCGTANLANYGYTF. DNA of the CDR3: TGTGCCAGCTGTTGTGGGACAGCGAATTTAGCTAACTATGGCTACACCTTC.

About this clone: At one end the junction does not follow the germline gene, possibly because of a read error. The genes are TRBV7-3 and TRBJ2-7; 9 nucleotides line up with TRBD1. The CDR3 loop spans 12 amino acids. CDR1 SGHTA and CDR2 FQGTGA come from the germline V gene. CDR3 nucleotides: TGTGCCAGCAGCGATTGGGACAGGGAGCCACACTTC. It encodes CASSDWDREPHF.

The rearrangement joins TRBV2 to TRBJ2-3; TRBD1 aligns across 7 bases. The CDR3 extends over 15 amino acids. V trimming: 7 bases; J trimming: 3 bases; junction bases outside the gene matches: 10. Germline CDR1 is SNHLY and CDR2 is FYNNEI. The CDR3 protein is CASISWGRGTDTQYF. CDR3 coding DNA: TGTGCCAGCATCTCATGGGGCAGGGGGACAGATACGCAGTATTTT.

This clone has a handful of counts. The chain links TRBV2 to TRBJ1-2; weak D call: TRBD1 (5 bases). This CDR3 contains 14 residues. In germline, CDR1 is SNHLY, CDR2 FYNNEI. Trimming left V 8 bases short and J 4 bases short, with 17 bases between. The CDR3 DNA reads as TGTGCCAGCGACAGCGGGCAGCCCGCCTATGGCTACACCTTC. Its translation: CASDSGQPAYGYTF. Full variable domain (missing parts from reference TRBV2 and TRBJ1-2): EPEVTQTPSHQVTQMGQEVILRCVPISNHLYFYWYRQILGQKVEFLVSFYNNEISEKSEIFDDQFSVERPDGSNFTLKIRSTKLEDSAMYFCASDSGQPAYGYTFGSGTRLTVV.

V is TRBV13 and J is TRBJ2-7; D unclear. There are 14 residues in the CDR3. The germline gives CDR1 PRHDT, CDR2 FYEKMQ (reference sequence). Deletions cut 0 bases from V and 2 bases from J, with 8 bases between. The CDR3 DNA reads as TGTGCCAGCAGCTTAGGGCAGTCGACCTACGAGCAGTACTTC. It encodes CASSLGQSTYEQYF.

The chain combines TRBV10-3 with TRBJ2-3, with D possibly TRBD1 on 5 matching bases. Looked up from germline, CDR1 is ENHRY and CDR2 is SYGVKD. V was shortened by 8 bases and J by 4 bases, with 13 bases between the two germline ends. The CDR3 loop spans 13 amino acids. The CDR3 bases are TGTGCCATCGGCGTGGGGCTGGCAGATACGCAGTATTTT. This codes for CAIGVGLADTQYF.

J is TRBJ2-3 and V is TRBV27; 9 bases fit TRBD2. CDR1 and CDR2 (germline): MNHEY, SMNVEV (reference sequence). J gave up 0 bases and V 4 bases, and 17 bases lay outside the gene matches. The CDR3 contains 20 residues. The CDR3 spells CASSSASGTSRQSSTDTQYF. For the CDR3, the DNA is TGTGCCAGCAGTTCCGCCAGCGGGACTAGCCGACAGTCTAGCACAGATACGCAGTATTTT.

The rearrangement links TRBV19 to TRBJ2-4; D perhaps matches TRBD2 (6 bases). Per germline, CDR1 LNHDA and CDR2 SQIVND (reference sequence). Trimming removed 5 bases at V and 10 bases at J, with 9 bases between. This CDR3 is 11 amino acids long. This CDR3 is CASSVAGIQYF. CDR3 DNA: TGTGCCAGTAGTGTCGCGGGGATTCAGTACTTC. Combining the CDR3 with reference TRBV19 and TRBJ2-4 gives the whole variable domain DGGITQSPKYLFRKEGQNVTLSCEQNLNHDAMYWYRQDPGQGLRLIYYSQIVNDFQKGDIAEGYSVSREKKESFPLTVTSAQKNPTAFYLCASSVAGIQYFGAGTRLSVL.

The V and J genes are TRBV6-5 and TRBJ1-5; D uncertain. Trimming removed 8 bases from V and 7 bases from J, with 9 bases in between. The CDR3 is 11 residues long. Germline-derived CDR1 and CDR2 are MNHEY and SVGAGI. The CDR3 nucleotides are TGTGCCAGCTCTAACCGGCAGCCCCAGCATTTT. Its translation is CASSNRQPQHF.

The chain links TRBV28 to TRBJ2-1; 13 nucleotides line up with TRBD2. V was clipped by 5 bases and J by 3 bases; unmatched bases: 4. Germline loops: CDR1 MDHEN, CDR2 SYDVKM. This CDR3 comprises 16 residues. CDR3 sequence reads: CASSLGLAGIYNEQFF. Here the CDR3 DNA reads TGTGCCAGCAGTCTGGGACTAGCGGGGATCTACAATGAGCAGTTCTTC.

The chain uses TRBV27 and TRBJ2-1; D not resolved. V was pared by 2 bases and J by 7 bases, with 12 bases between. The CDR3 consists of 14 residues. CDR1 is MNHEY and CDR2 is SMNVEV in the germline V gene (reference sequence). In nucleotides, the CDR3 is TGTGCCAGCAGTTTAACTCTTGTCGGGAATGAGCAGTTCTTC. Amino acid sequence: CASSLTLVGNEQFF.

This chain connects TRBV12-5 to TRBJ2-7; TRBD1 matches 7 bases. The CDR3 is made up of 16 amino acids. The junction had 18 bases not matched to a gene; V was cut back by 10 bases and J by 3 bases. Germline assignment: CDR1 LGHNT and CDR2 FRNRAP. In nucleotides, the CDR3 is TGTGCTACGGCCGGGACAGCGAATCTCTATAGCTACGAGCAGTACTTC. Translated: CATAGTANLYSYEQYF.

This clone was detected only once. V usage is TRBV5-5 and J usage is TRBJ2-5, with a weak D call TRBD2 (5 bases). The CDR3 totals 13 residues. Trimming left V 0 bases short and J 3 bases short, with 6 bases between. Germline CDR1 reads SGHKS; CDR2 reads YYEKEE (reference sequence). The CDR3 region is CASSLVGEETQYF. CDR3 coding DNA: TGTGCCAGCAGCTTGGTGGGAGAAGAGACCCAGTACTTC.

This sequence joins TRBV19 and TRBJ2-7; no clear D gene. Trimming removed 5 bases at V and 7 bases at J, with 15 bases between. From germline, CDR1 is LNHDA and CDR2 SQIVND (reference sequence). The CDR3 is 13 amino acids. In nucleotides, the CDR3 is TGTGCCAGTAGTTTGGGCCTCCATCGGGAGCAGTACTTC. Its translation: CASSLGLHREQYF. The full variable domain, in which reference TRBV19 and TRBJ2-7 provide the parts outside the CDR3, is DGGITQSPKYLFRKEGQNVTLSCEQNLNHDAMYWYRQDPGQGLRLIYYSQIVNDFQKGDIAEGYSVSREKKESFPLTVTSAQKNPTAFYLCASSLGLHREQYFGPGTRLTVT.

The chain links TRBV2 to TRBJ1-6, with D perhaps matching TRBD1 (5 bases). The ends were cut back, 2 bases at V and 8 bases at J, with 16 bases in the middle. CDR3 size: 16 residues. The germline V gene encodes CDR1 SNHLY and CDR2 FYNNEI. This chain's CDR3 is CASSESRVGEDSPLHF. CDR3 nucleotide sequence: TGTGCCAGCAGTGAATCCAGGGTCGGTGAGGATTCACCCCTCCACTTT.

V usage is TRBV29-1 and J usage is TRBJ2-2, with D perhaps matching TRBD1 (6 bases). V lost 6 bases and J 6 bases, leaving 20 bases between the germline ends. The CDR3 length is 15 residues. Germline-derived CDR1 and CDR2 are SQVTM and ANQGSEA. CDR3 coding DNA: TGCAGCGTCACCCATACCGGGACATCACCCGGGGAGCTGTTTTTT. Amino acids: CSVTHTGTSPGELFF.